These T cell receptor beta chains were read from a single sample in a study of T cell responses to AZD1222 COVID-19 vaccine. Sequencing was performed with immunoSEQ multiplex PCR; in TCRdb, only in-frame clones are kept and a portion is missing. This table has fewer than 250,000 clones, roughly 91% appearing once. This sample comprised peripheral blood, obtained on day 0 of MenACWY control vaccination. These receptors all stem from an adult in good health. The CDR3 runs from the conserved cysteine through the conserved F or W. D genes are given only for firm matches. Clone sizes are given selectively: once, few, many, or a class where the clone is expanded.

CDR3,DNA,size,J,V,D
CASSIQGNYGYTF,TGTGCCAGCAGTATACAGGGAAACTATGGCTACACCTTC,.,TRBJ1-2,TRBV27,.
CASRTRGPSGGYTF,TGTGCCAGCAGGACCCGGGGGCCTTCCGGTGGCTACACCTTC,.,TRBJ1-2,TRBV27,.
CASSLAGIGAGEETQYF,TGTGCCAGCAGCTTGGCGGGGATAGGAGCGGGGGAAGAGACCCAGTACTTC,.,TRBJ2-5,TRBV5-6,TRBD2
CASSEFIAGSGYTF,TGTGCCAGCAGTGAATTTATCGCAGGGTCTGGCTACACCTTC,.,TRBJ1-2,TRBV25-1,.
CASSVTGPGGYTF,TGTGCCAGCAGTGTGACAGGGCCTGGTGGCTACACCTTC,.,TRBJ1-2,TRBV6-2/TRBV6-3,TRBD1
CASSPSEVYEQYF,TGTGCCAGCAGCCCTTCAGAGGTTTACGAGCAGTACTTC,many,TRBJ2-7,TRBV7-9,.
CASSPTVLYEQYF,TGTGCCAGTAGTCCTACAGTCCTGTACGAGCAGTACTTC,.,TRBJ2-7,TRBV19,.
CASSLDNWSPLHF,TGTGCCAGCAGCTTAGATAATTGGTCACCCCTCCACTTT,.,TRBJ1-6,TRBV7-9,.
CASSQEFQGARGYTF,TGCGCCAGCAGCCAAGAGTTCCAGGGGGCAAGGGGCTACACCTTC,.,TRBJ1-2,TRBV4-3,TRBD1
CASSSAGMDTIYF,TGTGCCAGCAGTTCGGCAGGGATGGACACCATATATTTT,.,TRBJ1-3,TRBV28,.
CASSPPSRNEQYF,TGTGCCAGCTCACCACCCAGCCGCAACGAGCAGTACTTC,once,TRBJ2-7,TRBV18,.
CASSLIRDYGYTF,TGTGCCAGCAGCTTAATCAGGGACTATGGCTACACCTTC,.,TRBJ1-2,TRBV7-8,.
CASSLEPSGTQYF,TGTGCCAGCAGCTTAGAACCCTCCGGGACCCAGTACTTC,.,TRBJ2-5,TRBV11-2,.